Listed below are T cell receptor beta chains from one sample, sequenced in a study of cytomegalovirus exposure and HLA in healthy donors. The data were produced by immunoSEQ multiplex PCR, yet TCRdb's version contains in-frame clones alone and is incomplete. The sample lists roughly 250,000 clones, around nine tenths occurring once. The sample taken for sequencing was PBMCs. These receptors came from a man between 18 and 35 years old in good health and CMV-seronegative. Each CDR3 is given with its conserved first and last residue.

V	J	CDR3
TRBV2	TRBJ1-2	CASSFSSLTGGYTF
TRBV18	TRBJ1-5	CASSPAGGDQPQHF
TRBV6-1	TRBJ2-1	CASNPTSGGASEQFF
TRBV10-1	TRBJ1-2	CASSRDRASDGYTF
TRBV5-1	TRBJ2-7	CASSLGQASTYEQYF
TRBV5-1	TRBJ2-5	CASSPPASGGETQYF
TRBV4-3	TRBJ2-3	CASSQVNRGSTDTQYF
TRBV7-3	TRBJ2-5	CASSPHRGGPEETQYF
TRBV9	TRBJ2-1	CASSVGASGKNEQFF
TRBV14	TRBJ1-5	CASSHDRGQPQHF
TRBV4-1	TRBJ1-4	CASSLGQGDEKLFF
TRBV6-1	TRBJ1-5	CATVHGTGNQPQHF
TRBV2	TRBJ1-1	CASSPGLGNTEAFF
TRBV11-3	TRBJ2-1	CASSPRPGTSGRIEQFF
TRBV19	TRBJ1-6	CASRGQGMSSPLHF
TRBV7-2	TRBJ1-3	CASSLWGADTIYF
TRBV4-3	TRBJ1-1	CASSQVEGGTEAFF
TRBV5-1	TRBJ1-5	CASSLTGDNQPQHF
TRBV28	TRBJ2-2	CASSHYTAQTATGELFF
TRBV5-4	TRBJ2-3	CASSLTSTDTQYF
TRBV6-6	TRBJ2-7	CASSYSGDSSYEQYF
TRBV7-6	TRBJ2-7	CASSFGEDYEQYF
TRBV7-9	TRBJ2-5	CASKIQETQYF
TRBV4-3	TRBJ2-3	CASSQDLEIGTDTQYF
TRBV27	TRBJ1-2	CASSYSGFDGYTF
TRBV30	TRBJ2-1	CAWGKAGRYNEQFF
TRBV4-3	TRBJ1-5	CASSQDYQSNQPQHF
TRBV7-2	TRBJ1-3	CASMTGTGTRNTIYF
TRBV4-1	TRBJ2-1	CASSQDATRSSYNEQFF
TRBV7-2	TRBJ1-1	CASSLWQGRNTEAFF
TRBV7-9	TRBJ2-7	CASSPNLKGFSYEQYF
TRBV5-6	TRBJ2-6	CASSLRGGSGANVLTF
TRBV2	TRBJ2-1	CASSVRGDRWGEQFF
TRBV4-3	TRBJ2-7	CASSQDTGVYEQYF
TRBV5-1	TRBJ2-3	CASSLGTGMRTDTQYF
TRBV10-3	TRBJ1-6	CAISPAGQGRYSPLHF
TRBV28	TRBJ2-7	CASSLGRGSSYEQYF